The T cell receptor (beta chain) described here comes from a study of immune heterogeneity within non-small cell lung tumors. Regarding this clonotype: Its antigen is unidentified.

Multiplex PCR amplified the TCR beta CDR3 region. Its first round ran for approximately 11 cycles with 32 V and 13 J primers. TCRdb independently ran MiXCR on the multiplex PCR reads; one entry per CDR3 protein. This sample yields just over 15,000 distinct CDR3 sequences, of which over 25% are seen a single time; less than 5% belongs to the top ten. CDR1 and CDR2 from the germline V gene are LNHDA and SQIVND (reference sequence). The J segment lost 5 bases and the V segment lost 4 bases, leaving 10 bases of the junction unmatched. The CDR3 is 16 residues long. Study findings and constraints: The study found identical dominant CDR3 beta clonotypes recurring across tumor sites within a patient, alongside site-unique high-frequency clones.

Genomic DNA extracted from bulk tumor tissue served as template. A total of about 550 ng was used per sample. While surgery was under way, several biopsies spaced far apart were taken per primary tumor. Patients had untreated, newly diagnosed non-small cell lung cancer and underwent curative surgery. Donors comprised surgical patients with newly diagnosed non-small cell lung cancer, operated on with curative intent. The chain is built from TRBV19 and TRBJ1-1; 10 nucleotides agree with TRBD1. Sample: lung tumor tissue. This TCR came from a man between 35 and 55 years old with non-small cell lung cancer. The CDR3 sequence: CASSTRPGQGMTEAFF. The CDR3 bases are TGTGCCAGTAGTACACGACCGGGACAGGGGATGACTGAAGCTTTCTTT.